This is a list of T cell receptor beta chains from one sample in a study of PD-1 blockade in classical Hodgkin lymphoma. The method was immunoSEQ multiplex PCR; TCRdb's version includes in-frame clones alone and lacks a portion of them. This table holds just over 60,000 clones, approximately 88% found once. The input for sequencing was peripheral blood mononuclear cells (PBMCs), taken at baseline. Receptors originate from a human donor with classical Hodgkin lymphoma. Each CDR3 is given with its conserved first and last residue. The D gene is left open where the match is weak. Size is stated for part of the rows, as once, few or many counts, or as a class when the clone is expanded.

j_gene | v_gene | d_gene | abundance | CDR3aa | CDR3nt
TRBJ1-5 | TRBV28 | NA | NA | CASSLMLRGQPQHF | TGTGCCAGCAGTTTGATGTTACGGGGTCAGCCCCAGCATTTT
TRBJ1-2 | TRBV10-3 | NA | NA | CATSEADNNYGYTF | TGTGCCACGAGCGAGGCGGATAATAACTATGGCTACACCTTC
TRBJ1-1 | TRBV2 | NA | NA | CASRGPEAFF | TGTGCCAGCAGGGGCCCTGAAGCTTTCTTT
TRBJ2-7 | TRBV28 | TRBD1 | NA | CASSRDSRYEQYF | TGTGCCAGCAGTCGGGACAGCCGCTACGAGCAGTACTTC
TRBJ1-1 | TRBV6-5 | TRBD1 | NA | CASSYSTGQTLGAFF | TGTGCCAGCAGTTACTCGACAGGGCAAACTCTTGGGGCTTTCTTT
TRBJ2-2 | TRBV11-3 | TRBD2 | NA | CASSSPTSGGFTGELFF | TGTGCCAGCAGCTCACCTACTAGCGGGGGGTTTACCGGGGAGCTGTTTTTT
TRBJ2-1 | TRBV7-7 | NA | once | CASSPRPLTEYNEQFF | TGTGCCAGCAGCCCTCGTCCCTTAACAGAATACAATGAGCAGTTCTTC
TRBJ2-7 | TRBV28 | TRBD2 | NA | CASSNSGTSGYEQYF | TGTGCCAGCAGTAACTCCGGGACTAGTGGCTACGAGCAGTACTTC
TRBJ1-5 | TRBV4-2 | NA | NA | CASSQDSRGQGRNSQPQHF | TGTGCCAGCAGCCAAGATAGTCGTGGGCAGGGTCGCAATTCTCAGCCCCAGCATTTT
TRBJ1-1 | TRBV7-2 | TRBD1 | NA | CASSLAPPGGKTEAFF | TGTGCCAGCAGCTTAGCCCCTCCAGGGGGCAAGACTGAAGCTTTCTTT
TRBJ1-2 | TRBV5-4 | NA | NA | CASSSTTDMIYGYTF | TGTGCCAGCAGCTCCACGACCGATATGATCTATGGCTACACCTTC
TRBJ1-1 | TRBV7-2 | TRBD1 | once | CASSQQGDRTEAFF | TGTGCCAGCAGCCAACAGGGGGATCGGACTGAAGCTTTCTTT
TRBJ2-1 | TRBV15 | NA | NA | CATRGVGNYNEQFF | TGTGCCACCAGAGGGGTGGGGAACTACAATGAGCAGTTCTTC
TRBJ1-1 | TRBV19 | NA | NA | CASTRPGANTEAFF | TGTGCCAGTACCCGGCCGGGGGCGAACACTGAAGCTTTCTTT
TRBJ2-4 | TRBV5-6 | NA | NA | CASSPQGSNIQYF | TGTGCCAGCAGCCCACAGGGTTCAAACATTCAGTACTTC